This T cell receptor beta chain was captured by sequencing in a study of blood T cell repertoires in COVID-19 (dated by TCRdb to 2020 to 2021). The study in broad terms: Samples covering the acute and convalescent phases of COVID-19 were provided by collaborators in the United States, Italy and Spain. The material from the prospective study consisted of cDNA or gDNA derived from T cells, B-cell-depleted T cells, or PBMCs. Subjects who had been exposed to COVID-19, were actively infected with it, or had recovered from it provided the deeply sampled blood TCRbeta repertoires that made up the dataset. The repertoires were made available in a free public database intended to serve as a resource for research on the immune response to SARS-CoV-2. Samples were obtained from the ongoing ImmuneRACE study (first 160 participants) and from roughly 1,300 subjects provided by 6 global collaborators. A de-identified subject ID, COVID-19 status, age in years and sex were almost always included in the sample metadata. HLA class I and class II types, where available, came from metadata supplied by the sample provider rather than from assay-based typing. What the research found in general, with its limitations: How much clinical and demographic metadata was included differed by source and by participant, and the metadata was provided uncurated.

Reading from cysteine to phenylalanine, the CDR3 counts 16 amino acids. The DNA shown is the 48-base CDR3, in frame from base 1. CDR1 and CDR2 were assigned from the germline V gene (reference sequence) as LGHDT and YNNKEL. The junction shows trimming of 0 bases on V and 4 bases on J, plus 15 bases between the germline ends. Whole blood was collected in K2EDTA tubes by collaborating institutions according to the institutions' own protocols. Collaborator samples were shipped for TCRbeta analysis as frozen whole blood, isolated PBMCs, or DNA extracted from either sample type. A word on this clone: The antigen it binds to is not known. The input lacks base qualities; no much larger clone sits a single base away.

TCRbeta CDR3 regions were amplified from genomic DNA by means of the immunoSEQ Assay, a bias-controlled multiplex PCR. On the study's bioinformatics: The number of nucleated cells in each sample was estimated by amplification of reference gene primers within the assay. Sequence reads were collapsed and filtered to measure the absolute abundance of every unique TCRbeta CDR3 rearrangement. For each sample, productive Simpson clonality was calculated as the square root of Simpson's diversity index across productive rearrangements. TCRdb limited this immuneACCESS table to in-frame rearrangements with V and J called. A share of clones is missing; checked studies link under half to unresolved V genes, and the rest is unexplained. The V and J calls and clone size come from that table; D and trimming were worked out from the DNA. The sample yields about 95,000 clones; approximately 89% were counted once. The top ten clones comprise roughly 17% of the sample.

This clonotype was obtained from a human donor in a cohort sampled during active COVID-19. Sequencing was carried out using peripheral blood. The sequence joins TRBV3-1 (or the pseudogene TRBV3-2) to TRBJ1-2; TRBD1 is a possible D gene, resting on 5 matching bases. This receptor has the CDR3 CASSQDGAGKGYGYTF. The DNA is TGTGCCAGCAGCCAAGATGGTGCAGGGAAGGGCTATGGCTACACCTTC.